These 19 T cell receptor beta chains originate from one sample sequenced in a study of blood T cell repertoires in COVID-19. Produced via immunoSEQ multiplex PCR; TCRdb's table is partial and in-frame only. The sample has 120,000 to 150,000 clones, around four fifths seen once. The sequencing sample was made of peripheral blood. These receptors were collected from a woman in her thirties or forties with active or convalescent COVID-19.

J is TRBJ1-5 and V is TRBV10-3; D not certain. Trimming took off 4 bases at V and 1 base at J, with 8 bases between the two ends. Germline V lookup: CDR1 ENHRY, CDR2 SYGVKD. This CDR3 region has 14 residues. The chain's CDR3 is CAISGEPSNQPQHF. DNA for the CDR3: TGTGCCATCAGTGGAGAGCCCAGCAATCAGCCCCAGCATTTT.

This chain links TRBV11-2 with TRBJ1-1, with a possible D match to TRBD1 (6 bases). V was trimmed by 3 bases and J by 1 base, leaving 12 bases between them. CDR3 size: 15 residues. Germline CDR1 SGHAT, CDR2 FQNNGV. CDR3 sequence: CASSFGGARNTEAFF. The CDR3 region has the DNA TGTGCCAGCAGCTTCGGGGGGGCCCGGAACACTGAAGCTTTCTTT.

The chain carries TRBV5-8 and TRBJ2-5; 9 bases fit TRBD2. The CDR3 spans 16 residues. The trim removed 2 bases at V and 4 bases at J, leaving 9 bases unmatched. Germline CDR1 and CDR2: SGHTS and YDEGEE. CDR3 DNA sequence: TGTGCCAGCAGCTTTGGCGGGAGGGCCCCGAGAGAGACCCAGTACTTC. The encoded protein is CASSFGGRAPRETQYF.

As to this clone: Other nucleotide sequences from this sample produce the same CDR3. The CDR3, as DNA: TGTGCCAGCAGTTACGCGGAGTCCTACGAGCAGTACTTC. Translating it yields CASSYAESYEQYF. The gene calls are TRBV6-2 or TRBV6-3 and TRBJ2-7; D unclear. V gave up 2 bases and J gave up 1 base, with 6 bases separating them. CDR3 length equals 13 residues. CDR1 MNHEY and CDR2 SVGEGT come from the germline V gene.

The chain recombines TRBV6-5 with TRBJ1-5; 7 bases are shared with TRBD1. V gave up 6 bases and J gave up 5 bases; unmatched junction bases: 4. The CDR3 is 13 residues long. CDR1 is MNHEY, CDR2 SVGAGI, per germline. The CDR3, as DNA: TGTGCCAGCAGCACAGGGGAGGATCAGCCCCAGCATTTT. Its protein is CASSTGEDQPQHF.

This chain links TRBV28 with TRBJ2-7, with D possibly being TRBD1 (5 bases). The CDR3 sequence is 13 residues long. The germline CDR1 and CDR2 sequences are MDHEN and SYDVKM. V lost 6 bases and J 4 bases, leaving 13 bases between the germline ends. Here the CDR3 reads CASRTTVRYEQYF. In DNA, the CDR3 is TGTGCCAGCAGGACGACAGTTAGGTACGAGCAGTACTTC.

The chain is built from TRBV5-1 and TRBJ2-7, with 12 bases aligning to TRBD2. CDR1 is SGHRS, CDR2 YFSETQ, per germline. The CDR3 totals 17 residues. Losses at the gene ends were 5 bases for V and 4 bases for J; bases not matched to a gene: 13. Written as DNA, the CDR3 is TGCGCCAGCAGTTATCCTAGCGGGAGGGCCGGGGGGTACGAGCAGTACTTC. It specifies CASSYPSGRAGGYEQYF.

The chain links TRBV19 to TRBJ1-5; 9 nucleotides align to TRBD1. Germline CDR1 is LNHDA and CDR2 is SQIVND (reference sequence). This CDR3 contains 16 residues. J lost 6 bases, V lost 3 bases, and 9 bases had no gene match. The CDR3 region is CASSIWGQGSAQPQHF. Here the CDR3 DNA reads TGTGCCAGTAGTATTTGGGGACAGGGCAGCGCTCAGCCCCAGCATTTT. Full variable domain (missing parts from reference TRBV19 and TRBJ1-5): DGGITQSPKYLFRKEGQNVTLSCEQNLNHDAMYWYRQDPGQGLRLIYYSQIVNDFQKGDIAEGYSVSREKKESFPLTVTSAQKNPTAFYLCASSIWGQGSAQPQHFGDGTRLSIL.

J is TRBJ2-7 and V is TRBV9, with D possibly being TRBD1 (6 bases). Trimming pared 4 bases from V and 0 bases from J, leaving 11 bases between. Per germline, CDR1 SGDLS and CDR2 YYNGEE. This CDR3 region has 14 residues. CDR3 loop: CASSPEDSSYEQYF. CDR3 sequence (DNA): TGTGCCAGCAGCCCAGAGGACAGCTCCTACGAGCAGTACTTC.

This chain connects TRBV28 to TRBJ2-3, with TRBD2 matching 9 bases. CDR3 length: 23 residues. Germline CDR1 is MDHEN and CDR2 is SYDVKM. V lost 6 bases, J lost 0 bases, and 28 bases stayed unmatched. CDR3: CASSFALGSGGPRRASSTDTQYF. The CDR3 DNA reads as TGTGCCAGCAGCTTCGCCCTCGGAAGCGGGGGGCCACGCCGGGCCTCTAGCACAGATACGCAGTATTTT.

The J gene is TRBJ2-7, the V gene TRBV28; 7 bases map to TRBD1. V lost 6 bases, J lost 0 bases, and 2 bases stayed unmatched. The CDR3 consists of 13 residues. Per germline, CDR1 MDHEN and CDR2 SYDVKM. CDR3 DNA sequence: TGTGCCAGCAGGCGACAGGGCTCCTACGAGCAGTACTTC. Translation gives CASRRQGSYEQYF. Together with reference TRBV28 and TRBJ2-7, the CDR3 gives the full variable domain: DVKVTQSSRYLVKRTGEKVFLECVQDMDHENMFWYRQDPGLGLRLIYFSYDVKMKEKGDIPEGYSVSREKKERFSLILESASTNQTSMYLCASRRQGSYEQYFGPGTRLTVT.

The chain uses TRBV10-2 and TRBJ2-1, with 11 bases matching TRBD2. V dropped 5 bases and J dropped 9; count of bases not matched to a gene: 6. This CDR3 comprises 14 residues. Germline CDR1 and CDR2: WSHSY and SAAADI. CDR3 residues: CASSSTSGMSEQFF. The CDR3 DNA sequence: TGCGCCAGCAGTTCGACTAGCGGGATGAGTGAGCAGTTCTTC.

The chain joins TRBV11-2 to TRBJ2-7, with no clear D. Trimming stripped 5 bases from V and 3 bases from J, with 8 bases between. Germline V gene lookup returns CDR1 SGHAT and CDR2 FQNNGV. There are 12 residues in the CDR3. The chain's CDR3 is CASSLISYEQYF. CDR3 sequence (DNA): TGTGCCAGCAGCCTCATTAGCTACGAGCAGTACTTC.

V and J are TRBV13 and TRBJ2-7; D possibly corresponds to TRBD1 (6 bases). This CDR3 comprises 16 residues. Germline assignment: CDR1 PRHDT and CDR2 FYEKMQ (reference sequence). Trimming cost V 6 bases and J 3 bases, with 21 bases left between them. The CDR3 loop is CASSFLGGYSYYEQYF. The CDR3 bases are TGTGCCAGCAGTTTCCTAGGGGGTTACTCCTACTACGAGCAGTACTTC.

V gene TRBV28 combines with J gene TRBJ2-1, with no clear D. V was clipped by 6 bases and J by 10 bases, with 10 bases between them. This CDR3 is 11 amino acids long. CDR1 is MDHEN and CDR2 is SYDVKM in the germline V gene. CDR3 DNA: TGTGCCAGCAGGGGCCCTGGAGAGCAGTTCTTC. As protein: CASRGPGEQFF.

In its sample, this clone was seen once. The chain carries TRBV10-2 and TRBJ2-7, with a weak D call TRBD2 (6 bases). V dropped 2 bases and J dropped 2 bases, with 10 bases sitting between them. CDR3 length equals 14 residues. The germline gives CDR1 WSHSY, CDR2 SAAADI. The CDR3 bases are TGCGCCAGCAGTGAGAGGACGGGGGCCTACGAGCAGTACTTC. Amino acids: CASSERTGAYEQYF.

The V call is TRBV7-2, the J call TRBJ1-3, with TRBD1 as a possible D gene (5 bases). The ends were cut back, 5 bases at V and 1 base at J, with 12 bases in the middle. The length of the CDR3 is 15 residues. Germline CDR1 reads SGHTA; CDR2 reads FQGNSA. DNA of the CDR3: TGTGCCAGCAGCCCTTTCGGGGGGTCTGGAAACACCATATATTTT. Its translation: CASSPFGGSGNTIYF. The full variable domain, rest sourced from reference TRBV7-2 and TRBJ1-3, is GAGVSQSPSNKVTEKGKDVELRCDPISGHTALYWYRQSLGQGLEFLIYFQGNSAPDKSGLPSDRFSAERTGGSVSTLTIQRTQQEDSAVYLCASSPFGGSGNTIYFGEGSWLTVV.

The chain links TRBV2 to TRBJ1-2, with a possible D match to TRBD1 (6 bases). The CDR3 spans 15 residues. Germline CDR1 reads SNHLY; CDR2 reads FYNNEI. Between the trimmed V and J ends, which lost 1 base and 4 bases, there was a span of 13 bases. CDR3 amino acids: CASSEGRGGGYGYTF. The CDR3 DNA reads as TGTGCCAGCAGTGAAGGTCGAGGGGGTGGCTATGGCTACACCTTC.

This clone has a single count. V is TRBV27 and J is TRBJ1-1; D is ambiguous. The ends were cut back, 2 bases at V and 5 bases at J, with 24 bases in the middle. Germline CDR1 reads MNHEY; CDR2 reads SMNVEV (reference sequence). This CDR3 contains 18 residues. CDR3 in amino acids: CASSLERAGEQEGTEAFF. The CDR3 DNA reads TGTGCCAGCAGTTTAGAGAGGGCTGGGGAGCAGGAGGGTACTGAAGCTTTCTTT.